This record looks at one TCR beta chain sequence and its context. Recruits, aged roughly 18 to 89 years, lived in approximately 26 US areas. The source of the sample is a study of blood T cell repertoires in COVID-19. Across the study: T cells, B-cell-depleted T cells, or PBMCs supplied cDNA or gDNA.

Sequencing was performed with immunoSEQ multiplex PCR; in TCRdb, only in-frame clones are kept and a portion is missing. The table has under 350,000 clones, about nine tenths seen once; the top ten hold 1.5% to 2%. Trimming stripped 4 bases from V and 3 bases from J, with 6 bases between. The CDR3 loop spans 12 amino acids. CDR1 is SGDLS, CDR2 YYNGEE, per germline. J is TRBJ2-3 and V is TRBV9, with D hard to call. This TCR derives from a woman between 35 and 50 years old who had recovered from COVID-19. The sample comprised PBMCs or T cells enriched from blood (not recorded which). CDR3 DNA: TGTGCCAGCAGCTCCCCAACAGATACGCAGTATTTT. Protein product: CASSSPTDTQYF.